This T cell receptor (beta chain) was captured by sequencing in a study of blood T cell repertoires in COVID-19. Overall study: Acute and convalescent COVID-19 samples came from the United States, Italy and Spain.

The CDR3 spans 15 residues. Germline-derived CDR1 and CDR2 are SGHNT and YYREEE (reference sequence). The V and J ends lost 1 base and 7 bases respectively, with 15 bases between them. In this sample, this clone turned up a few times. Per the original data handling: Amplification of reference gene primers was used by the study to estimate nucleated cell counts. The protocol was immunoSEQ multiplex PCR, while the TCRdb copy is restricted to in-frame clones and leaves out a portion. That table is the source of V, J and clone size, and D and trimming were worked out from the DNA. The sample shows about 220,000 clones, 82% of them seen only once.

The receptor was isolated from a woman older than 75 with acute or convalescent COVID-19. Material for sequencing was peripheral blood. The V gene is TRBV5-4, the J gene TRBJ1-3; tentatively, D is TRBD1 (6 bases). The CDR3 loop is CASSLRQARKNTIYF. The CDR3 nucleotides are TGTGCCAGCAGCTTGCGACAGGCGAGAAAGAACACCATATATTTT.